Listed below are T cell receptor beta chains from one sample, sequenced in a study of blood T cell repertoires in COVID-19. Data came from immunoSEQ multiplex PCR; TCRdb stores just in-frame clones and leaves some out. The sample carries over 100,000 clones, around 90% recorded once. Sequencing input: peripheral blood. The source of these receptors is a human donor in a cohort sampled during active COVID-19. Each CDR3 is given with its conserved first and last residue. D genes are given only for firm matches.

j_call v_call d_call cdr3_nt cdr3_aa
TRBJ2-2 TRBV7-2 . TGTGCCAGCAGCCAAGGGGAGGTCCTCGCCGGGGAGCTGTTTTTT CASSQGEVLAGELFF
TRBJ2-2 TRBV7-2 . TGTGCCAGCAGCTTACGGCGGACCGGGGAGCTGTTTTTT CASSLRRTGELFF
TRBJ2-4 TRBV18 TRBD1 TGTGCCAGCTCACCAGAGGGAAGGACAGGGCCCATACTCAAAAACATTCAGTACTTC CASSPEGRTGPILKNIQYF
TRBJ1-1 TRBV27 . TGTGCCAGCAGTTTAGGATGGGGGGATGGCGGTGTTGAAGCTTTCTTT CASSLGWGDGGVEAFF
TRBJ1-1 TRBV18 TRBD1 TGTGCCAGCTCGGGCGGGACAGATGGTGAAGCTTTCTTT CASSGGTDGEAFF
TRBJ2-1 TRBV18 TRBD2 TGTGCCAGCTCACTGGGACTAGCGGGTCGCATGAGCTCCTACAATGAGCAGTTCTTC CASSLGLAGRMSSYNEQFF
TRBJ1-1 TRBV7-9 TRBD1 TGTGCCAGCAGCTCCAGAGGTGGGACAGGGGGGGGAAACACTGAAGCTTTCTTT CASSSRGGTGGGNTEAFF
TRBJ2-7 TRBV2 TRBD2 TGTGCCAGCAGGACAGCCATATGGGAGCGGGATTCCAACGAGCAGTACTTC CASRTAIWERDSNEQYF
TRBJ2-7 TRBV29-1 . TGCAGCGTTGAAAGTCGGTCGGGAGTGCACTACGAGCAGTACTTC CSVESRSGVHYEQYF
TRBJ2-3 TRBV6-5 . TGTGCCAGCAGGGCGGGCGGCGGGGATACGCAGTATTTT CASRAGGGDTQYF